This T cell receptor beta chain was retrieved from a study of shared clonotypes between healthy human individuals. Overall study findings and caveats: Sampling was confined to blood; repertoires within tissues likely differ.

V shed 3 bases, J shed 0 bases, and the junction held 4 bases outside the gene matches. Germline V gives CDR1 MNHEY, CDR2 SMNVEV (reference sequence). CDR3 length: 15 residues. Regarding this clone: Its antigen is unknown.

Genomic DNA from each subset was divided evenly over several immunoSEQ plates. Ten immunoSEQ deep assay plates held the unsorted PBMC DNA. Original methodology: ImmunoSEQ only sent back junction sequences with no quality scores, so filtering was done differently. The repertoire was sequenced with immunoSEQ multiplex PCR; TCRdb's copy has only in-frame clones and lacks some. V and J calls and clone size are given by that table; D and trimming were obtained from the DNA. The table lists fewer than 600,000 clones, 79% of them singletons. The clonotype was recovered from a woman aged 35 to 49 in good health. Some clones in this sample may be carry-over from other donors' samples. V is TRBV27 and J is TRBJ2-7; 8 positions match TRBD1. Sequencing was done on a sample of PBMCs. The CDR3 nucleotides read TGTGCCAGCAGTTTGGGACAGGCCAACTCCTACGAGCAGTACTTC. It encodes CASSLGQANSYEQYF.